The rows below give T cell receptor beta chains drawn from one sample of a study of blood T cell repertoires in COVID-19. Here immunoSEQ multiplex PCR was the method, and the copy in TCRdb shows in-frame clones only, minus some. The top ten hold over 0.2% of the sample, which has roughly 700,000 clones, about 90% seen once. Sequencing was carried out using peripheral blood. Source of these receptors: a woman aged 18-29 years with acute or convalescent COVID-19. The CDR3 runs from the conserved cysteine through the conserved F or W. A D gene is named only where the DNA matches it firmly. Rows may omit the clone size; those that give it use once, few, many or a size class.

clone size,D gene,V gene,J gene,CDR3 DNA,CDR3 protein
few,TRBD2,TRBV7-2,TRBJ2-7,TGTGCCAGCAGCTCGAGAGGACTAGCGGGGGGATACGAGCAGTACTTC,CASSSRGLAGGYEQYF
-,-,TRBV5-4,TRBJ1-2,TGTGCCAGCAGCCCATGGACTGACCTAAACTATGGCTACACCTTC,CASSPWTDLNYGYTF
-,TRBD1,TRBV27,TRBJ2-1,TGTGCCAGCAGTTTTTGGCGACAGGGGGAACGAGAGCAGTTCTTC,CASSFWRQGEREQFF
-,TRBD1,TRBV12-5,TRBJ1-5,TGTGCTAGTGTCCGACAGGGGGCATTGGGGAATCAGCCCCAGCATTTT,CASVRQGALGNQPQHF
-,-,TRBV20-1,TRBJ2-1,TGCAGTGCTAGTGTGGCCAGGGATTACAATGAGCAGTTCTTC,CSASVARDYNEQFF
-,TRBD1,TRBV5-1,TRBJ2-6,TGCGCCAGCACGACAGGGTCTGGGGCCAACGTCCTGACTTTC,CASTTGSGANVLTF
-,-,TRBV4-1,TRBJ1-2,TGCGCCAGCAGCCAAGGTTCTCACTATGGCTACACCTTC,CASSQGSHYGYTF
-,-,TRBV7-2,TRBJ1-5,TGTGCCAGCAGCTTAGAAGGGGCAAGCAATCAGCCCCAGCATTTT,CASSLEGASNQPQHF
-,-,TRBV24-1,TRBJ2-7,TGTGCCACCAGTGATCCTGGACAGTCCTACGAGCAGTACTTC,CATSDPGQSYEQYF
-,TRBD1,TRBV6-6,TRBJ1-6,TGTGCCAGCACCGCGACAGGGTATAATTCACCCCTCCACTTT,CASTATGYNSPLHF
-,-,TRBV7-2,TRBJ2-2,TGTGCCAGCAGCTCTCGGGGAGCGGGGAACACCGGGGAGCTGTTTTTT,CASSSRGAGNTGELFF
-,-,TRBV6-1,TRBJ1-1,TGTGCCAGCAGTGAAGAATATATGACGGCTGAGGACACTGAAGCTTTCTTT,CASSEEYMTAEDTEAFF
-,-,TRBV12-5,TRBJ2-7,TGTGCTAGTGGTTTTGGCGGGTCGCTGTACGAGCAGTACTTC,CASGFGGSLYEQYF
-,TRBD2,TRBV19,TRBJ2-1,TGTGCCAGTAGACCGGGACTAGCGGGGGGGCCTGGGGAGGAGCAGTTCTTC,CASRPGLAGGPGEEQFF
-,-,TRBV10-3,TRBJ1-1,TGTGCCATCAGTGCAAACACTGAAGCTTTCTTT,CAISANTEAFF
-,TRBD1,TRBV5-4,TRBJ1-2,TGTGCCAGCAGCGGGACAGGGTATGGCTACACCTTC,CASSGTGYGYTF
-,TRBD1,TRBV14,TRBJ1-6,TGTGCCAGCAGCCAAGGAGGACAGGGAAATTCACCCCTCCACTTT,CASSQGGQGNSPLHF
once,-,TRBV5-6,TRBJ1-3,TGTGCCAGCAGCTGGTTGGCAACTGGAAACACCATATATTTT,CASSWLATGNTIYF
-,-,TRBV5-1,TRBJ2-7,TGCGCCAGCAGCTTAACAGGGACGGGCTCCTACGAGCAGTACTTC,CASSLTGTGSYEQYF
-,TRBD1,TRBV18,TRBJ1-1,TGTGCCAGCTCAAGGGGGCTGGACACTGAAGCTTTCTTT,CASSRGLDTEAFF
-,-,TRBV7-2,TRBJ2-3,TGTGCCAGCAGGTTAGGGGGGCCTAGCACAGATACGCAGTATTTT,CASRLGGPSTDTQYF
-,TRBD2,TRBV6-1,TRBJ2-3,TGTGCCAGCAGTGAAAAACCGGGGGGGCCAGATACGCAGTATTTT,CASSEKPGGPDTQYF
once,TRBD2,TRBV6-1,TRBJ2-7,TGTGCCAGCAGTGATGTTCGCGGGGGGGCCCGGGAGCAGTACTTC,CASSDVRGGAREQYF
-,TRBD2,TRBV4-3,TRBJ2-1,TGCGCCAGCAGCCAGCCTATCCTAGCGGGGTACAATGAGCAGTTCTTC,CASSQPILAGYNEQFF
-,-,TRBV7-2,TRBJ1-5,TGTGCCAGCAGCTTAGAGCCCGGGAGCAATCAGCCCCAGCATTTT,CASSLEPGSNQPQHF
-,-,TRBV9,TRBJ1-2,TGTGCCAGCAGCCCTACCCAGAGGGCAGTAGATGGCTACACCTTC,CASSPTQRAVDGYTF
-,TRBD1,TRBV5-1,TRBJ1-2,TGCGCCAGCAGCTTCGGTAAAGAACGGGACAGGGGGCCAGCTAACTATGGCTACACCTTC,CASSFGKERDRGPANYGYTF
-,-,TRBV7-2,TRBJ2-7,TGTGCCAGCAGCTTCACGGGGGGCGTTTCCTACGAGCAGTACTTC,CASSFTGGVSYEQYF
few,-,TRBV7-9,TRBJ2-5,TGTGCCAGCAGCTCCCCGGGTTACCAAGAGACCCAGTACTTC,CASSSPGYQETQYF
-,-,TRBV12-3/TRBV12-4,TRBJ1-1,TGTGCCAGCAGAGGACAAACACGGACTGAAGCTTTCTTT,CASRGQTRTEAFF
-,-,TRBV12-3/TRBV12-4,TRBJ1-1,TGTGCCAGCAGTACCCGCGTGAACACTGAAGCTTTCTTT,CASSTRVNTEAFF
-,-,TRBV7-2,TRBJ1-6,TGTGCCAGCAGCTTAAGTTTGACTCAAAAGGAATCACCCCTCCACTTT,CASSLSLTQKESPLHF
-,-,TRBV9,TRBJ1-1,TGTGCCAGCAGTTTTAATGGGGCGACAACTGAAGCTTTCTTT,CASSFNGATTEAFF
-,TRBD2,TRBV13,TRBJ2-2,TGTGCCAGCAGCTCGGGACTAGCGGGGTTATCCGGGGAGCTGTTTTTT,CASSSGLAGLSGELFF
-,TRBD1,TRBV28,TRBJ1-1,TGTGCCAGCAGTCCCTGGACAGGGGAGGGAGCTTTCTTT,CASSPWTGEGAFF
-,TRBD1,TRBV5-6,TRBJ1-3,TGTGCCAGCAGCTTGAAGGCCAGGGGGCTATCTGGAAACACCATATATTTT,CASSLKARGLSGNTIYF
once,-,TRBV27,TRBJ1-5,TGTGCCAGCAGCTCGCACAGGAACTTTAATCAGCCCCAGCATTTT,CASSSHRNFNQPQHF
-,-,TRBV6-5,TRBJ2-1,TGTGCCAGCGGAAGGGGTTCCTACAATGAGCAGTTCTTC,CASGRGSYNEQFF
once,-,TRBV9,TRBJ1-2,TGTGCCAGCAGCGGGATTTCCGGGAGGGATGGCTACACCTTC,CASSGISGRDGYTF
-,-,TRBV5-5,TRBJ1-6,TGTGCCAGCAGCTTGGACGACAGGTCCTATAATTCACCCCTCCACTTT,CASSLDDRSYNSPLHF
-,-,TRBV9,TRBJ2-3,TGTGCCAGCAGCGTAGGGCAGGGGATTGCCCCGTATACGCAGTATTTT,CASSVGQGIAPYTQYF
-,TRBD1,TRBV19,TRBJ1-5,TGTGCCACCACCTACAGGGGAGGACAGCCCCAGCATTTT,CATTYRGGQPQHF